The entry below gives a single T cell receptor (beta chain) sequence along with its context. As yet, its antigen is unknown. Preparation of the TCRbeta library used unique molecular identifiers. TCRdb re-called the PCR reads through MiXCR, storing one row per CDR3 protein. The sample shows about 97,000 distinct CDR3 sequences, around 7% of them seen only once. These data belong to a study of T-cell reconstitution after alpha-beta-depleted transplantation in children. Points from the study as a whole: T-cell numbers and diversity, one year after transplant, stemmed largely from T cells that were newly produced. The high TCRbeta diversity at day 60 in some patients came from surviving recipient T cells and thymic progenitors. After transplant, at about two months, alpha-beta T cells were reportedly derived from several hundred expanded graft clones.

Germline V gene data show CDR1 as KGHDR and CDR2 as SFDVKD. This CDR3 spans 13 amino acids. V was clipped by 2 bases and J by 5 bases, with 8 bases between them. Sequences were derived from PBMCs, sampled before TCRalphabeta/CD19-depleted stem cell transplant. The rearrangement joins TRBV24-1 to TRBJ1-2; D remains unclear. This TCR was recovered from a boy under 10 years old with acute lymphoblastic leukemia, due to receive a stem cell transplant. CDR3 protein: CATSDSRFYGYTF. The DNA for the CDR3 is TGTGCCACCAGTGATTCCCGCTTTTATGGCTACACCTTC.